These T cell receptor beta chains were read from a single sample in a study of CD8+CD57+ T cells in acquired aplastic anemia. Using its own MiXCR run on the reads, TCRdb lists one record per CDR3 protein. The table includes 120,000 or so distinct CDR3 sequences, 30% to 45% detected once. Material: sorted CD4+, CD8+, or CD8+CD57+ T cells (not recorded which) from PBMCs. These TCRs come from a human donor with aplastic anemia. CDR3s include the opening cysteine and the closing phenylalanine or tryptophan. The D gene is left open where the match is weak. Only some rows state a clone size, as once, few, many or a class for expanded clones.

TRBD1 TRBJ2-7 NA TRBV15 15 TGTGCCACCAGCAGAGAACAGGGGACAGGCTACGAGCAGTACTTC CATSREQGTGYEQYF
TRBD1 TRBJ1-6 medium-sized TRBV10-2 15 TGCGCCAGCACAACCCCAACAGGGGGCGGTTCACCCCTCCACTTT CASTTPTGGGSPLHF
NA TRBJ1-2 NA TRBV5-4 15 TGTGCCAGCAGCTTCACTCTACGACGGACCTATGGCTACACCTTC CASSFTLRRTYGYTF
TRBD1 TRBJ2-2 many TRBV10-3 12 TGTGCCAACAGACAGGGGGCCGGGGAGCTGTTTTTT CANRQGAGELFF
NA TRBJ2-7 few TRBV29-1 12 TGCAGCGTCCGGGACGGAGCCTACGAGCAGTACTTC CSVRDGAYEQYF
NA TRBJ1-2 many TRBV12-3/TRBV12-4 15 TGTGCCAGCAGTTTTAAATTTAAGGGAAACTATGGCTACACCTTC CASSFKFKGNYGYTF
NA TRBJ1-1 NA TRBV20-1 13 TGCAGTGCTAGTACACATATGAACACTGAAGCTTTCTTT CSASTHMNTEAFF
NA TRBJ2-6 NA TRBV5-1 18 TGCGCCAGCAGCTCAATAAACCTTATGGGGCCTGGGGCCAACGTCCTGACTTTC CASSSINLMGPGANVLTF
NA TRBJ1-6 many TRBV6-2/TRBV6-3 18 TGTGCCAGCAGTTACGAAGGGACATCGAGCTCCTATAATTCACCCCTCCACTTT CASSYEGTSSSYNSPLHF
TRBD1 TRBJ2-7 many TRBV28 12 TGTGCCACCAAGACAGGGATTGGCGAGCAGTACTTC CATKTGIGEQYF
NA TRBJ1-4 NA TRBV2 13 TGTGCCAGCGGGGGCAGGTCTAACGAAAAACTGTTTTTT CASGGRSNEKLFF
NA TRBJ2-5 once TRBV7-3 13 TGTGCCAGCAGCTCCACATACCAAGAGACCCAGTACTTC CASSSTYQETQYF
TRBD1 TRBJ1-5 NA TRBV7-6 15 TGTGCCAGCAGCTCCGGGACAGAGGGCAATCAGCCCCAGCATTTT CASSSGTEGNQPQHF
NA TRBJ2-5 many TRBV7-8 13 TGTGCCAGCAGCCCCGGGACCGAAGAGACCCAGTACTTC CASSPGTEETQYF
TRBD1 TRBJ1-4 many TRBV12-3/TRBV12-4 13 TGTGCCAGCAGTCGTGGGACAGTCGAAAAACTGTTTTTT CASSRGTVEKLFF
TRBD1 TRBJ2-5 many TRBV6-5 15 TGTGCCAGCAGTTACCTGGACAGGGTTGGAGAGACCCAGTACTTC CASSYLDRVGETQYF
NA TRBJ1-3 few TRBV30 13 TGTGCCTGGAGACAAGTCTCTGGAAACACCATATATTTT CAWRQVSGNTIYF
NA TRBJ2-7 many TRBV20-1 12 TGCAGTGCCCAAGGGGCCCAAGGGGAGCAGTACTTC CSAQGAQGEQYF
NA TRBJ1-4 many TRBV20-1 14 TGCAGTGCTACAGACGGATCAACTAATGAAAAACTGTTTTTT CSATDGSTNEKLFF